The 5 T cell receptor beta chains below were found in one sample sequenced in a study of T cells in Graves' hyperthyroidism and ophthalmopathy. The source material, RNA transcripts, was used to amplify TCR beta CDR3 regions. Initially, a first-round RT-PCR of the TCR CDR3 employed the HTBI primer set. TCRdb reprocessed the multiplex PCR reads via MiXCR and lists one record per CDR3 protein. There are around 240,000 distinct CDR3 sequences in the sample; roughly 15% occur only once, and less than 15% lies in the top ten. Sequencing was performed on blood. These receptors came from a woman between 40 and 55 years old with Graves' hyperthyroidism that later progressed to Graves' ophthalmopathy.

The genes are TRBV24-1 and TRBJ2-1, with 10 bases fitting TRBD2. The CDR3 length is 15 residues. CDR1 is KGHDR, CDR2 SFDVKD, per germline. The V gene end was trimmed by 4 bases and the J gene end by 8 bases; junction bases not matched to a gene: 7. The CDR3 nucleotides read TGTGCCACCAGTGAGTTAGCGGGAGGAGTCGATGAGCAGTTCTTC. Its protein product is CATSELAGGVDEQFF.

Regarding this clonotype: A read error is possible here, since a much larger clone lies one base away. V gene TRBV28 combines with J gene TRBJ2-6; D not resolved. The V gene lost 7 bases and the J gene lost 0 bases, with 1 base spanning the gap. This CDR3 has 12 amino acids. In germline, CDR1 is MDHEN, CDR2 SYDVKM. The CDR3 nucleotides read TGTGCCAGCAACTCTGGGGCCAACGTCCTGACTTTC. Translation gives CASNSGANVLTF.

V and J are TRBV27 and TRBJ2-3, with a possible D match to TRBD2 (6 bases). The germline V gene encodes CDR1 MNHEY and CDR2 SMNVEV (reference sequence). Deletions cut 5 bases from V and 0 bases from J, with 12 bases between. CDR3 length: 15 residues. This CDR3 reads CASSLRDSSTDTQYF. Written as DNA, the CDR3 is TGTGCCAGCAGTCTCCGGGACTCAAGCACAGATACGCAGTATTTT.

This clonotype was counted ten times or more. The CDR3 sequence is CASSFGGGDTQYF. The CDR3 DNA sequence: TGTGCCAGCAGCTTTGGGGGCGGAGATACGCAGTATTTT. V and J are TRBV7-3 and TRBJ2-3, with D perhaps TRBD1 (6 bases). The CDR3 totals 13 residues. V was cut by 3 bases and J by 5 bases, with 9 bases left in between. In germline, CDR1 is SGHTA, CDR2 FQGTGA.

This clonotype has a handful of counts. The chain is built from TRBV24-1 and TRBJ1-2; 8 nucleotides align to TRBD1. V gave up 3 bases and J gave up 0 bases; unmatched junction bases: 2. The CDR3 is made up of 15 amino acids. Germline V CDR1 and CDR2: KGHDR, SFDVKD. CDR3 residues: CATSDTTGANYGYTF. The CDR3 coding sequence is TGTGCCACCAGTGATACGACAGGGGCTAACTATGGCTACACCTTC.